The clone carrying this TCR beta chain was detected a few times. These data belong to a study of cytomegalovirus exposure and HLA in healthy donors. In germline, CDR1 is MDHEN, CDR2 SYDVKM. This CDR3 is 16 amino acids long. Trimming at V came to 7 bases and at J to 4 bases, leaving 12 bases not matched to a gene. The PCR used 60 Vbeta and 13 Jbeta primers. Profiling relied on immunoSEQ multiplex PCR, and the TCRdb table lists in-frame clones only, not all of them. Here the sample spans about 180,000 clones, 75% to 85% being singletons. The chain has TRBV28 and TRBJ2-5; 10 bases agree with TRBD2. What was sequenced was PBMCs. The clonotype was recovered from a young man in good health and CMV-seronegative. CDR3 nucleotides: TGTGCCAGCATGGACCTTTCTAGCGGGAGTAGAGAGACCCAGTACTTC. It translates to CASMDLSSGSRETQYF.